The T cell receptor beta chain under discussion was sequenced for a study of T cell repertoires in cytomegalovirus infection. Study in general: In public TCR beta signatures, there were indications of both CMV infection and matching HLA type.

TCRdb reanalysed the reads using MiXCR and keeps one entry per CDR3 protein. The sample carries around 300,000 distinct CDR3 sequences, 9.5% recorded once. Study results and caveats: The response measured ex vivo was dominated by TCR beta clonotypes (HLA-C-restricted and CMV-specific). Carriers of CMV and the relevant HLA type were discriminated by public TCR beta frequency.

This clonotype came up a few times. Its antigen is currently unknown. The CDR3 spans 14 residues. V was shortened by 5 bases and J by 5 bases, with 15 bases between the two germline ends. Germline CDR1 reads MDHEN; CDR2 reads SYDVKM. V is TRBV28 and J is TRBJ1-1; D is unclear. This sequence originates from a human donor in good health (CMV status not recorded). Some clones in this sample may be carry-over from other donors' samples. What was sequenced was PBMCs. The chain's CDR3 is CASSPRGSKTEAFF. The CDR3, as DNA: TGTGCCAGCAGTCCCCGAGGTTCCAAGACTGAAGCTTTCTTT.